Below are 30 T cell receptor beta chains sequenced from a single sample in a study of blood T cell repertoires in COVID-19. Assay: immunoSEQ multiplex PCR; the TCRdb copy retains only in-frame clones and omits some. The data hold under 250,000 clones, with nearly 85% observed a single time. Sequenced material: peripheral blood. Source of these receptors: a human donor in a cohort sampled during active COVID-19.

J is TRBJ2-3 and V is TRBV7-9; no firm D call. Germline CDR1 SEHNR, CDR2 FQNEAQ (reference sequence). V lost 7 bases and J 5 bases, leaving 13 bases between the germline ends. This CDR3 contains 13 residues. CDR3 in amino acids: CASNRQTGDTQYF. The CDR3 nucleotides are TGTGCCAGCAACCGCCAAACCGGAGATACGCAGTATTTT.

Here the CDR3 DNA reads TGTGCCAGCAGCCCCCCCAACCGGGGGGAAAAACTGTTTTTT. Residues: CASSPPNRGEKLFF. V is TRBV11-1 and J is TRBJ1-4; the D gene is possibly TRBD1 (5 bases). The CDR3 has 14 residues. Looked up from germline, CDR1 is SGHAT and CDR2 is FQDESV (reference sequence). Trimming left V 5 bases short and J 8 bases short, with 15 bases between.

The chain combines TRBV10-2 with TRBJ1-1; D ambiguous. CDR1 and CDR2 from the germline V gene are WSHSY and SAAADI. Trimming stripped 0 bases from V and 5 bases from J, with 13 bases between. The CDR3 covers 15 residues. CDR3 amino acids: CASSESAKVYTEAFF. CDR3 sequence (DNA): TGCGCCAGCAGTGAGTCGGCAAAAGTGTATACTGAAGCTTTCTTT.

This rearrangement joins TRBV7-9 to TRBJ2-3; 7 bases align to TRBD2. This CDR3 has 15 residues. Germline loops: CDR1 SEHNR, CDR2 FQNEAQ (reference sequence). V was pared by 7 bases and J by 0 bases, with 7 bases of the junction left unmatched. CDR3 sequence (DNA): TGTGCCAGCATCAAGGCTAGCGGCAGCACAGATACGCAGTATTTT. Amino acids: CASIKASGSTDTQYF.

This clone was seen repeatedly, ten times or more. Germline is not matched at one junction end, which may reflect a read error. The CDR3 DNA reads TGCGCCAGCAGCCAAGATCGAGCAGGGCCTAGTCACTTC. It codes for CASSQDRAGPSHF. This sequence joins TRBV4-1 and TRBJ2-7; a weak D match, TRBD1 (5 bases). Germline loops: CDR1 MGHRA, CDR2 YSYEKL. The CDR3 covers 13 residues.

On this clone itself: Other DNA sequences within the sample encode an identical CDR3. This CDR3 is CASSLRQGYTDTQYF. The CDR3 DNA reads as TGTGCCAGCAGCTTACGGCAGGGCTACACAGATACGCAGTATTTT. The chain is built from TRBV7-9 and TRBJ2-3, with D possibly TRBD1 on 5 matching bases. CDR3 length: 15 amino acids. Trimming shortened V by 2 bases and J by 2 bases, and 11 bases separated the two germline ends. The germline gives CDR1 SEHNR, CDR2 FQNEAQ (reference sequence).

J is TRBJ2-1 and V is TRBV10-3; TRBD1 is a possible D gene (5 bases). The CDR3 spans 14 residues. Germline-derived CDR1 and CDR2 are ENHRY and SYGVKD. Trimming removed 6 bases at V and 6 bases at J, with 15 bases between. The chain's CDR3 is CAIRSLGQGNEQFF. In nucleotides, the CDR3 is TGTGCCATCAGGAGTCTTGGGCAGGGCAATGAGCAGTTCTTC.

The rearrangement uses TRBV12-3 or TRBV12-4 and TRBJ2-3; D not resolved. The CDR3 covers 13 residues. V was shortened by 2 bases and J by 3 bases, with 6 bases between the two germline ends. The CDR3 spells CASSLTETDTQYF. The CDR3 DNA follows: TGTGCCAGCAGTTTAACAGAAACAGATACGCAGTATTTT.

Only one count was recorded for this clone. The V call is TRBV6-6, the J call TRBJ2-3; 7 bases match TRBD1. Per germline, CDR1 MNHNY and CDR2 SVGAGI (reference sequence). V was clipped by 11 bases and J by 6 bases; unmatched bases: 14. The CDR3 has 14 amino acids. This CDR3 is CAGRVGQPGDTQYF. DNA of the CDR3: TGTGCCGGGCGGGTGGGACAGCCGGGGGATACGCAGTATTTT.

The chain employs TRBV7-2 and TRBJ2-7, with 11 bases fitting TRBD2. Looked up from germline, CDR1 is SGHTA and CDR2 is FQGNSA. Trimming cost V 4 bases and J 6 bases; bases outside gene matches: 5. CDR3 length: 14 residues. Here the CDR3 DNA reads TGTGCCAGCAGCTCACTAGCGGGAGAGGGCGAGCAGTACTTC. Residues: CASSSLAGEGEQYF.

This chain uses TRBV4-1 with TRBJ1-5; 8 bases fit TRBD1. Germline V gives CDR1 MGHRA, CDR2 YSYEKL. With V trimmed by 2 bases and J by 2 bases, 5 bases remained unmatched. The CDR3 spans 16 residues. DNA for the CDR3: TGCGCCAGCAGCCAAAGGACAGGGTTGGGCAATCAGCCCCAGCATTTT. It is translated as CASSQRTGLGNQPQHF.

V usage is TRBV5-4 and J usage is TRBJ2-4, with D possibly being TRBD1 (6 bases). The V gene lost 0 bases and the J gene lost 1 base, with 8 bases spanning the gap. Germline loops: CDR1 SGHNT, CDR2 YYREEE (reference sequence). This CDR3 region has 15 residues. The CDR3 DNA reads TGTGCCAGCAGCTTGGCAGGGGCGGCCAAAAACATTCAGTACTTC. Translating gives CASSLAGAAKNIQYF. Drawing the rest from reference TRBV5-4 and TRBJ2-4, the complete variable domain is ETGVTQSPTHLIKTRGQQVTLRCSSQSGHNTVSWYQQALGQGPQFIFQYYREEENGRGNFPPRFSGLQFPNYSSELNVNALELDDSALYLCASSLAGAAKNIQYFGAGTRLSVL.

The CDR3 region is CASRSDSINEKLFF. The CDR3 DNA sequence: TGTGCCAGTAGGTCGGACAGCATTAATGAAAAACTGTTTTTT. This chain uses TRBV19 with TRBJ1-4; D possibly corresponds to TRBD1 (6 bases). The CDR3 sequence is 14 residues long. Germline values: CDR1 LNHDA, CDR2 SQIVND (reference sequence). Between the trimmed V and J ends, which lost 6 bases and 4 bases, there was a span of 12 bases.

V and J are TRBV28 and TRBJ2-1, with 7 bases matching TRBD1. Germline V lookup: CDR1 MDHEN, CDR2 SYDVKM. CDR3 length equals 17 residues. J gave up 0 bases and V 5 bases, and 10 bases lay outside the gene matches. In DNA form, the CDR3 reads TGTGCCAGCAGTCCATGGACAGGCCGTAGCTCCTACAATGAGCAGTTCTTC. As protein: CASSPWTGRSSYNEQFF.

The chain is built from TRBV6-6 and TRBJ1-2; TRBD1 matches 9 bases. In germline, CDR1 is MNHNY, CDR2 SVGAGI (reference sequence). CDR3 size: 14 residues. The junction had 9 bases not matched to a gene; V was cut back by 8 bases and J by 5 bases. The CDR3 sequence: CASLPGTGLYGYTF. In DNA, the CDR3 is TGTGCCAGCCTACCCGGGACAGGGCTATATGGCTACACCTTC.

This chain joins TRBV4-1 and TRBJ1-5; TRBD1 is a possible D gene (6 bases). This CDR3 contains 14 residues. V was pared by 2 bases and J by 3 bases, with 8 bases between. CDR1 MGHRA and CDR2 YSYEKL come from the germline V gene. CDR3 in amino acids: CASSQNRVNQPQHF. Written as DNA, the CDR3 is TGCGCCAGCAGCCAAAACAGGGTCAATCAGCCCCAGCATTTT.

The chain uses TRBV29-1 and TRBJ2-3; 12 bases line up with TRBD1. The trim removed 6 bases at V and 3 bases at J, leaving 10 bases unmatched. This CDR3 is built from 16 residues. Germline lookup yields CDR1 SQVTM and CDR2 ANQGSEA. CDR3 bases: TGCAGCGTAGCCCGGGACAGGGGGCGCGGGACAGATACGCAGTATTTT. Its translation: CSVARDRGRGTDTQYF.

The V call is TRBV3-1 (or the pseudogene TRBV3-2), the J call TRBJ2-7; a weak D match, TRBD1 (5 bases). This CDR3 is 17 amino acids long. Trimming removed 3 bases at V and 6 bases at J, with 24 bases between. Germline CDR1 reads LGHDT; CDR2 reads YNNKEL (reference sequence). DNA for the CDR3: TGTGCCAGCAGCCAGCGCACAGGTGCTGGAGATAGAGGCGAGCAGTACTTC. It yields the protein CASSQRTGAGDRGEQYF.

This chain links TRBV19 with TRBJ1-5; D gene ambiguous. V was pared by 5 bases and J by 2 bases, with 4 bases between. The CDR3 loop spans 12 amino acids. Germline CDR1 LNHDA, CDR2 SQIVND (reference sequence). CDR3 DNA: TGTGCCAGTAGTTATGGCAATCAGCCCCAGCATTTT. This translates into CASSYGNQPQHF.

The chain has TRBV5-1 and TRBJ2-3; the D gene is possibly TRBD1 (5 bases). V lost 3 bases to trimming and J lost 4 bases, with 12 bases between them. The CDR3 has 14 residues. Germline CDR1 is SGHRS and CDR2 is YFSETQ. CDR3: CASSYVGEADTQYF. CDR3 in DNA: TGCGCCAGCAGCTACGTAGGGGAAGCAGATACGCAGTATTTT. The whole variable domain, remainder taken from reference TRBV5-1 and TRBJ2-3, is KAGVTQTPRYLIKTRGQQVTLSCSPISGHRSVSWYQQTPGQGLQFLFEYFSETQRNKGNFPGRFSGRQFSNSRSEMNVSTLELGDSALYLCASSYVGEADTQYFGPGTRLTVL.

The CDR3 bases are TGCGCCAGCAGCGCTTTGACTAGCCGTCAAGAGACCCAGTACTTC. This gives the protein CASSALTSRQETQYF. J is TRBJ2-5 and V is TRBV5-1, with 7 bases lining up with TRBD2. V lost 4 bases, J lost 2 bases, and 8 bases stayed unmatched. The germline V gene has CDR1 SGHRS and CDR2 YFSETQ. This CDR3 has 15 residues.

The chain has TRBV5-1 and TRBJ2-5; D perhaps matches TRBD2 (7 bases). Trimming shortened V by 0 bases and J by 0 bases, and 18 bases separated the two germline ends. The CDR3 consists of 18 residues. CDR1 is SGHRS and CDR2 is YFSETQ in the germline V gene. The CDR3 loop is CASSLGRGPKPYQETQYF. The CDR3 coding sequence is TGCGCCAGCAGCTTGGGGCGGGGGCCCAAACCCTACCAAGAGACCCAGTACTTC. Using reference TRBV5-1 and TRBJ2-5 for the parts outside the CDR3, the full variable domain is KAGVTQTPRYLIKTRGQQVTLSCSPISGHRSVSWYQQTPGQGLQFLFEYFSETQRNKGNFPGRFSGRQFSNSRSEMNVSTLELGDSALYLCASSLGRGPKPYQETQYFGPGTRLLVL.

The rearrangement joins TRBV25-1 to TRBJ2-1; 7 nucleotides agree with TRBD2. This CDR3 comprises 15 residues. V lost 0 bases and J lost 8; bases outside the gene matches: 7. Germline-derived CDR1 and CDR2 are MGHDK and SYGVNS. The CDR3: CASSEYGGSSYEQFF. The CDR3 bases are TGTGCCAGCAGTGAATACGGCGGGAGTAGTTATGAGCAGTTCTTC.

The gene calls are TRBV18 and TRBJ1-1; a weak D match, TRBD1 (5 bases). Germline values: CDR1 KGHSH, CDR2 LQKENI. There are 13 residues in the CDR3. V lost 6 bases and J 3 bases, leaving 11 bases between the germline ends. In DNA form, the CDR3 reads TGTGCCAGCTCCGGAGGGGAGGACACTGAAGCTTTCTTT. It yields the protein CASSGGEDTEAFF.

The genes are TRBV28 and TRBJ2-1; 9 bases are a match to TRBD1. The germline CDR1 and CDR2 sequences are MDHEN and SYDVKM. The CDR3 spans 17 residues. Germline trimming cut 4 bases from V and 6 bases from J; bases unmatched to any gene: 13. The CDR3 is CASSSSKGQGPVNEQFF. As DNA, the CDR3 is TGTGCCAGCAGTTCCTCAAAGGGACAGGGACCCGTCAATGAGCAGTTCTTC.

The CDR3 nucleotides read TGTGCCAGTAGTGTTCAGGGGGCAGCGAACACTGAAGCTTTCTTT. Translation gives CASSVQGAANTEAFF. The chain uses TRBV19 and TRBJ1-1, with 8 positions matching TRBD1. The CDR3 length is 15 residues. Germline assignment: CDR1 LNHDA and CDR2 SQIVND (reference sequence). The V gene end was trimmed by 5 bases and the J gene end by 1 base; junction bases not matched to a gene: 6.

J is TRBJ1-2 and V is TRBV27; no clear D gene. The CDR3 spans 13 residues. CDR1 and CDR2 (germline): MNHEY, SMNVEV (reference sequence). The germline V and J ends were trimmed by 5 bases and 5 bases, with 12 bases remaining between them. The CDR3 coding sequence is TGTGCCAGCAGTGAGAGGAGCGGGTATGGCTACACCTTC. This translates into CASSERSGYGYTF.

The J gene is TRBJ2-2, the V gene TRBV4-2, with TRBD2 matching 8 bases. Germline values: CDR1 LGHNA, CDR2 YNFKEQ. This CDR3 region has 16 residues. V gave up 2 bases and J gave up 0 bases; unmatched junction bases: 2. CDR3 sequence (DNA): TGTGCCAGCAGCCAAAGCGGGAGTGCGAACACCGGGGAGCTGTTTTTT. Translation: CASSQSGSANTGELFF.

The chain uses TRBV10-1 and TRBJ2-3; 11 bases are a match to TRBD1. The CDR3 runs to 14 residues. Germline V gene sequence: CDR1 WNHNN, CDR2 SYGVQD (reference sequence). The trim removed 5 bases at V and 6 bases at J, leaving 4 bases unmatched. Here the CDR3 reads CASSLDRGQDTQYF. In DNA, the CDR3 is TGCGCCAGCAGTTTGGACAGGGGGCAGGATACGCAGTATTTT.

CDR3 residues: CASSPLRGSGRPRSYEQYF. CDR3 in DNA: TGTGCCAGCAGCCCCCTCCGGGGTAGCGGGAGGCCGAGGTCCTACGAGCAGTACTTC. The rearrangement joins TRBV11-2 to TRBJ2-7; 10 nucleotides match TRBD2. In germline, CDR1 is SGHAT, CDR2 FQNNGV. After removal of 5 bases from V and 1 base from J, the junction contained 17 bases not matched to a gene. The CDR3 consists of 19 residues.